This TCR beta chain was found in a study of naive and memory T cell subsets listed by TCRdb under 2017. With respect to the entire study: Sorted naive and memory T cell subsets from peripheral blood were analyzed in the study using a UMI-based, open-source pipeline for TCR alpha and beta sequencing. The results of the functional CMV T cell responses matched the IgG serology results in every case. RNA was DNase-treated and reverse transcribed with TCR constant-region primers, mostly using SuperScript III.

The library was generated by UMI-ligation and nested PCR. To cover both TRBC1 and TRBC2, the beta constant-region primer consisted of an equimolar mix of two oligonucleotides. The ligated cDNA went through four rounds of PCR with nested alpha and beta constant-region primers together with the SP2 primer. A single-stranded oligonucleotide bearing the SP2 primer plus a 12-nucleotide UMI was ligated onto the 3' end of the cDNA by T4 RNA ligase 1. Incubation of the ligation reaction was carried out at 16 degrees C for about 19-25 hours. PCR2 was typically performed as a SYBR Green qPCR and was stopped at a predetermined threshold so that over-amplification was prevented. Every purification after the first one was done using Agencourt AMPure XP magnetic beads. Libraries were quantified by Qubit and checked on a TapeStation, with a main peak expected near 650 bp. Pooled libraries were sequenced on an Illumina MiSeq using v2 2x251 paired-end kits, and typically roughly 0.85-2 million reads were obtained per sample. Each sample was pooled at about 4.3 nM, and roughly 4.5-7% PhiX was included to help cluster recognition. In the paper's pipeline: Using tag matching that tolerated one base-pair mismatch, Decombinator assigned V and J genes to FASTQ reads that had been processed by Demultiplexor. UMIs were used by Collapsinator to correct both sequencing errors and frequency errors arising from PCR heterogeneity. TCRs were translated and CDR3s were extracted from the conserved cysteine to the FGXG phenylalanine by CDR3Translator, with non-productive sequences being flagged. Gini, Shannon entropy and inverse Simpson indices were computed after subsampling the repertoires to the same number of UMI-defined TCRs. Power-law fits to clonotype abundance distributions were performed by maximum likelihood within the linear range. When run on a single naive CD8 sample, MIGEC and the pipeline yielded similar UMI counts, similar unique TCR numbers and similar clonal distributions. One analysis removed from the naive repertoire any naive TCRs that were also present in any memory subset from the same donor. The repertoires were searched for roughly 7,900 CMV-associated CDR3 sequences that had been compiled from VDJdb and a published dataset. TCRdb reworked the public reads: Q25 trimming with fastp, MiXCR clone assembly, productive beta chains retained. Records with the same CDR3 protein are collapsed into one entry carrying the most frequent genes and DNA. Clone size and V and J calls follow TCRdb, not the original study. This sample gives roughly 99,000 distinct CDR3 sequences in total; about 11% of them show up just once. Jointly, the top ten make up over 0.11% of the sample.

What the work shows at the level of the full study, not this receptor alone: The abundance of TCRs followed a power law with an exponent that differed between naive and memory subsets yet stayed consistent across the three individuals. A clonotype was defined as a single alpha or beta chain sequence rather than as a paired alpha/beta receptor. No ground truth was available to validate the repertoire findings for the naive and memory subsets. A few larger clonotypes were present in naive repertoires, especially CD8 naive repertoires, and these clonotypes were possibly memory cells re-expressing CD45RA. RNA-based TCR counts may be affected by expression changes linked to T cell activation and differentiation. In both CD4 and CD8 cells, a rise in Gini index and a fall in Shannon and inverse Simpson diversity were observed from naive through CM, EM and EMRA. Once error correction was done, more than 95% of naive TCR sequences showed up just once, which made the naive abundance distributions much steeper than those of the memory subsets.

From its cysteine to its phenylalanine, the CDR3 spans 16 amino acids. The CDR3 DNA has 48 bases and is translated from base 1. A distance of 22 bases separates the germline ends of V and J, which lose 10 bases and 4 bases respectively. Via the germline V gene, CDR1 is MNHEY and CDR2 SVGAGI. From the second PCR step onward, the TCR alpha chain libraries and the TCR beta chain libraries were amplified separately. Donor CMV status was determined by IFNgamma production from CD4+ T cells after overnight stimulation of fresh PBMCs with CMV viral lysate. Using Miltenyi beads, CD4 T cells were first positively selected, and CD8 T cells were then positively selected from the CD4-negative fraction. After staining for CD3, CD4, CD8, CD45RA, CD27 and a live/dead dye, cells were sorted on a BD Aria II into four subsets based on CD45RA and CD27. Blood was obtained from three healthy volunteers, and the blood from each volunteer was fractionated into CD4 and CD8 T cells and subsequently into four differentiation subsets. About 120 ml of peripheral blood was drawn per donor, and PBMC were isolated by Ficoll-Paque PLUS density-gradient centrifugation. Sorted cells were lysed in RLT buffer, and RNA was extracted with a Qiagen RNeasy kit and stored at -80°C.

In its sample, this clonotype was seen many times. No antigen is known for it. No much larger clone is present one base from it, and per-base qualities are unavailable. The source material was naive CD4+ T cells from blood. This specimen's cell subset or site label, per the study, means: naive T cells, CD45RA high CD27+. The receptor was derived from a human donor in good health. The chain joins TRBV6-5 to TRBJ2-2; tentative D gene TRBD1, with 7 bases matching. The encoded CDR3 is CATLKEGAVGTGELFF. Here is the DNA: TGTGCCACCCTTAAGGAGGGGGCGGTCGGCACCGGGGAGCTGTTTTTT.